This T cell receptor beta chain was identified during a study of T-cell memory formation after mild COVID-19. Overall study: For the most part, TCR clusters were specific to one donor.

Study-wide results and caveats: Contracting clones from day 15 to 85 showed balanced CD4/CD8; later expanders favored CD4+.

TCRdb itself ran the 5' RACE reads through MiXCR, one entry per CDR3 protein. This table has approximately 240,000 distinct CDR3 sequences, 16% appearing once. Between the trimmed V and J ends, which lost 4 bases and 6 bases, there was a span of 18 bases. CDR1 and CDR2 from the germline V gene are SGHDN and FVKESK. CDR3 size: 15 residues. Remarks on this clonotype: As yet, its antigen is unknown.

This sequence was found in a man aged 18 to 30 who had mild COVID-19 (a few samples of this study predate the infection). Cell type and time point are not known. The specimen sequenced was PBMCs or a T cell subset sorted from them (not recorded which). The chain recombines TRBV14 with TRBJ1-1; no clear D gene. As DNA, the CDR3 is TGTGCCAGCAGCCTTATCAGTGAGGGAAGGCCTGAAGCTTTCTTT. Translated: CASSLISEGRPEAFF.